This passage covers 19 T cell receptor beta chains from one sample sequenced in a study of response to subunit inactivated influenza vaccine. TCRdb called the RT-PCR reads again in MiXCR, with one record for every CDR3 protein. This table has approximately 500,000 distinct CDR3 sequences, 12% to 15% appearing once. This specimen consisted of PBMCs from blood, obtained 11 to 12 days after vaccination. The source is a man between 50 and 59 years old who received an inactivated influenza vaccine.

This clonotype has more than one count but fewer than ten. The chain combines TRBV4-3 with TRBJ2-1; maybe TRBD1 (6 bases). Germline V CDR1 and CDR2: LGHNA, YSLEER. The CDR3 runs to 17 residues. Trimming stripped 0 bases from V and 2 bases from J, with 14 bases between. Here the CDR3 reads CASSQESNRVAYNEQFF. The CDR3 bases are TGCGCCAGCAGCCAAGAGTCGAACAGGGTGGCCTACAATGAGCAGTTCTTC.

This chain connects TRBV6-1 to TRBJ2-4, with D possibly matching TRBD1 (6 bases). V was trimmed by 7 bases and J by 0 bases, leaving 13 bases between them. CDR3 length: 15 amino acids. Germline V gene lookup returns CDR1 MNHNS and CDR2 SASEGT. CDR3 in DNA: TGTGCCAGCAACCCAGGGGTCCAAGCCAAAAACATTCAGTACTTC. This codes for CASNPGVQAKNIQYF.

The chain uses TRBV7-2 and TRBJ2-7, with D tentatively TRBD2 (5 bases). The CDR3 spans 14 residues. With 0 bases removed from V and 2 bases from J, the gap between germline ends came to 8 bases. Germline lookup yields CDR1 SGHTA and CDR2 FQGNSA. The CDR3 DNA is TGTGCCAGCAGCTTAGCGCCGACTACCTACGAGCAGTACTTC. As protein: CASSLAPTTYEQYF.

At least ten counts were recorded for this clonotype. CDR3 DNA sequence: TGTGCCAGCAGCCGGGACAGGGTGAGGACCGGGGAGCTGTTTTTT. This gives the protein CASSRDRVRTGELFF. V gene TRBV7-2 combines with J gene TRBJ2-2; 9 nucleotides agree with TRBD1. Germline lookup yields CDR1 SGHTA and CDR2 FQGNSA. Trimming removed 5 bases from V and 5 bases from J; junction bases left unmatched: 6. CDR3 size: 15 residues.

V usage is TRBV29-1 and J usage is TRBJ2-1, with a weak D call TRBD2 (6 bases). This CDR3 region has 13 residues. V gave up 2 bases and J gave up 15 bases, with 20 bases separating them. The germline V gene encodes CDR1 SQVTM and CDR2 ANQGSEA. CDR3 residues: CSVELAGGARGFF. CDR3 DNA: TGCAGCGTTGAACTTGCCGGCGGGGCGCGGGGGTTCTTC.

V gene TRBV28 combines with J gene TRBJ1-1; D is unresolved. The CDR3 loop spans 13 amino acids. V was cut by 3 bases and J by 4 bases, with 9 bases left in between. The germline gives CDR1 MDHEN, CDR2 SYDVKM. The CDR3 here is CASSLPFVTEAFF. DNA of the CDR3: TGTGCCAGCAGTTTGCCCTTCGTCACTGAAGCTTTCTTT.

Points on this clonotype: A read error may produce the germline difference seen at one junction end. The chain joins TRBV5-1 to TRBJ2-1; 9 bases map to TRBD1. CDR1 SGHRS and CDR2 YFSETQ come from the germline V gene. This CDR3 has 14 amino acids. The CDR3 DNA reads TGCGCCAGCAGTTTGGGACAGGGCTTCGATGAGCAGTTCTTC. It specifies CASSLGQGFDEQFF.

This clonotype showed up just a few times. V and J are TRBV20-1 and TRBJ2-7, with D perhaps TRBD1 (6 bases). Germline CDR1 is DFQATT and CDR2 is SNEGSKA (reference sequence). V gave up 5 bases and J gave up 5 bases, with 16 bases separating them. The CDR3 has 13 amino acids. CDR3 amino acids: CSAGRTEYNEQYF. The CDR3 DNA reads TGCAGTGCTGGCAGGACAGAGTATAACGAGCAGTACTTC.

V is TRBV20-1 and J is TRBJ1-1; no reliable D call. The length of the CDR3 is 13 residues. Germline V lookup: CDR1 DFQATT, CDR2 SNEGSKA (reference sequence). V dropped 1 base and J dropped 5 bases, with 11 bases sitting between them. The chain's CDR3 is CSARVGRMTEAFF. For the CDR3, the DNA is TGCAGTGCTAGAGTTGGGAGGATGACTGAAGCTTTCTTT.

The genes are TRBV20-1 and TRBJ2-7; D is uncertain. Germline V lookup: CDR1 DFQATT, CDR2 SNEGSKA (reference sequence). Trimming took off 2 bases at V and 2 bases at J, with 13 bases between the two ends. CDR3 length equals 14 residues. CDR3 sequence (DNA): TGCAGTGCTAGATCCCTTTTAGATCCCTACGAGCAGTACTTC. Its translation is CSARSLLDPYEQYF.

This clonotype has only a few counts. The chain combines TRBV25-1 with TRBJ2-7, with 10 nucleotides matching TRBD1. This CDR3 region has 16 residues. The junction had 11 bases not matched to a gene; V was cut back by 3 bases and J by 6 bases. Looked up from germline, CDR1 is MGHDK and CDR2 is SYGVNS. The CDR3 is CASSDNSPGQGFEQYF. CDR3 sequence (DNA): TGTGCCAGCAGTGATAACAGCCCGGGACAGGGGTTCGAGCAGTACTTC.

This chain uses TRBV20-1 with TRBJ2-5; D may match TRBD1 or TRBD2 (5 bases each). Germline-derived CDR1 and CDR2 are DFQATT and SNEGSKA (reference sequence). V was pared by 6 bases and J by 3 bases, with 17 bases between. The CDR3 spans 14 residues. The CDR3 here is CSAPVGPWKETQYF. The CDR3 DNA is TGCAGTGCCCCGGTGGGACCCTGGAAAGAGACCCAGTACTTC.

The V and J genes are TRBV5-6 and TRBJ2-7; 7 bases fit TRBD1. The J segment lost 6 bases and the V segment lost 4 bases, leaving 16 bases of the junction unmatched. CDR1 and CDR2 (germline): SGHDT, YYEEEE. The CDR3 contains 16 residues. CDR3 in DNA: TGTGCCAGCAGCCCAGACAGGGCCTACGTTATATCCGAGCAGTACTTC. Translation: CASSPDRAYVISEQYF. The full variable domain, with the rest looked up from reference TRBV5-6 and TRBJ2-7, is DAGVTQSPTHLIKTRGQQVTLRCSPKSGHDTVSWYQQALGQGPQFIFQYYEEEERQRGNFPDRFSGHQFPNYSSELNVNALLLGDSALYLCASSPDRAYVISEQYFGPGTRLTVT.

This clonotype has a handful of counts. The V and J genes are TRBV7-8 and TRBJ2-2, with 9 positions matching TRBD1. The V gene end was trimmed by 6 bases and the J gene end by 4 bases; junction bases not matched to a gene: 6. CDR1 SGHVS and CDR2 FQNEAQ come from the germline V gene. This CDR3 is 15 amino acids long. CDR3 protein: CASRTGQGFTGELFF. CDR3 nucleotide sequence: TGTGCCAGCAGGACCGGACAGGGGTTCACCGGGGAGCTGTTTTTT.

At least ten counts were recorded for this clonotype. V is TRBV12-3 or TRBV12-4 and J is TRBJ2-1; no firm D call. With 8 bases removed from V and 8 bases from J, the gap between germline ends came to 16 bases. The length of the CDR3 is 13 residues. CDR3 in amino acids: CASGPYRVDEQFF. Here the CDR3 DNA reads TGTGCCAGCGGGCCCTACCGGGTCGATGAGCAGTTCTTC.

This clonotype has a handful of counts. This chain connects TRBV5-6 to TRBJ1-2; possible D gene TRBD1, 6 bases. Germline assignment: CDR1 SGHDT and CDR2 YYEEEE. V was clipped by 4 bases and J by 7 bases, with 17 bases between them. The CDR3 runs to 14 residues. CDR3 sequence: CASSLGQKALGYTF. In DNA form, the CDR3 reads TGTGCCAGCAGCCTCGGACAGAAAGCTCTTGGCTACACCTTC.

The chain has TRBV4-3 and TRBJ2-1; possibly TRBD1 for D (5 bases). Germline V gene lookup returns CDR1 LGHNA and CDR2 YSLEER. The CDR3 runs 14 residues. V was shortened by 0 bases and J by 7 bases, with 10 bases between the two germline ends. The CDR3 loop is CASSQEFPGNEQFF. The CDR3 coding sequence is TGCGCCAGCAGCCAAGAGTTTCCAGGGAATGAGCAGTTCTTC.

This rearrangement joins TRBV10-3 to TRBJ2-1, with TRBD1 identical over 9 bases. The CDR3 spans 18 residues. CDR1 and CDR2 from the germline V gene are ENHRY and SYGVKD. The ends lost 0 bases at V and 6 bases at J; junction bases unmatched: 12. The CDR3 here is CAISESRLDRGALNEQFF. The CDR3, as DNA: TGTGCCATCAGTGAGTCGAGGTTGGACAGGGGAGCCCTCAATGAGCAGTTCTTC.

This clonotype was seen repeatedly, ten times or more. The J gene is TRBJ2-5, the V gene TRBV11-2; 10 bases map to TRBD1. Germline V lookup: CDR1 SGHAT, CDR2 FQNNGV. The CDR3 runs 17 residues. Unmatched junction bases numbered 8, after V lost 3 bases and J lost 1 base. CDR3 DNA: TGTGCCAGCAGCTTCAACCGGGACAGGGGATTCCAAGAGACCCAGTACTTC. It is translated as CASSFNRDRGFQETQYF.